Each of the 2 T cell receptor beta chains below was sequenced from the same sample in a study of T cell responses to AZD1222 COVID-19 vaccine. TCRdb's table, derived via immunoSEQ multiplex PCR, lists solely in-frame clones and lacks some. The top ten clones hold under 3.5% of a sample with roughly 130,000 clones, roughly nine tenths of them seen once. The material was peripheral blood, obtained on day 0 of AZD1222 vaccination. All receptors come from an adult in good health.

In DNA, the CDR3 is TGCGCCAGCAGCCTCCAAGACGGTGGATCACCCCTCCACTTT. Protein sequence: CASSLQDGGSPLHF. The V call is TRBV5-1, the J call TRBJ1-6; no clear D. V dropped 4 bases and J dropped 10 bases, with 15 bases sitting between them. The CDR3 loop spans 14 amino acids. The germline V gene has CDR1 SGHRS and CDR2 YFSETQ.

The chain has TRBV28 and TRBJ1-2; 7 bases are a match to TRBD1. The ends lost 7 bases at V and 6 bases at J; junction bases unmatched: 14. Germline V gene data show CDR1 as MDHEN and CDR2 as SYDVKM. This CDR3 contains 15 residues. The CDR3 coding sequence is TGTGCCAGCACCAAAGCCGACAGGGACCTGGATGGCTACACCTTC. Protein: CASTKADRDLDGYTF.